The T cell receptor beta chain under discussion was sequenced for a study of PD-1 blockade in classical Hodgkin lymphoma (dated by TCRdb to about 2020). A note on the overall study: Nivolumab dosing was 3 mg/kg intravenously every 2 weeks, continuing until either disease progression or unacceptable toxicity. To define a peripheral blood immune signature of response to PD-1 blockade in classical Hodgkin lymphoma, the study combined TCR beta sequencing with CyTOF.

Points on this clone: It lacks a known antigen. Per-base quality was not reported, and no clone a single base away is much larger than it.

The Qiagen DNeasy kit was used to extract genomic DNA from unsorted PBMCs and from the negatively selected CD4+ and CD8+ fractions. TCR beta CDR3 regions were amplified by immunoSEQ multiplex PCR using primers annealing to V and J segments. Amplification bias was minimized using a synthetic immune receptor repertoire, and residual bias was removed computationally after sequencing. In the paper's pipeline: Custom Python scripts were used to quantify repertoire diversity as the Shannon entropy index. The unsorted, CD4+ and CD8+ repertoires were each analyzed separately, with the exception of combined analyses, where CD4+ and CD8+ sequences were merged in silico. A clone was considered expanded if an increase in frequency of at least 2-fold after treatment relative to C1D1 was found, and a pseudocount of 0.5 was applied to clones undetected at baseline. Clones with 0 or 1 copy at C1D1 were defined as singleton clones, while clones with 2 or more copies were defined as non-singleton clones. Clones expanded in unsorted samples were annotated as CD4+, CD8+ or unknown by matching protein sequences in sorted samples from the same patient. Diversity changes from C1D1 to C4D1 were tested in paired samples using Wilcoxon tests. TCRdb carries this immuneACCESS record with in-frame sequences only. Its versions omit some clonotypes, under half of them owing to an unresolved V gene in the studies checked, with the rest unexplained. V and J calls and clone size are given by that table; D and trimming were obtained from the DNA. The sample includes 20,000 to 25,000 clones, with roughly 72% observed a single time. 5.8% of the sample goes to the ten largest clones.

Here is what the overall study found, with its caveats: Patients starting nivolumab less than 1 year after ASCT had lower diversity and were excluded from later analyses to avoid confounding by immune reconstitution. Baseline TCR diversity was reported to be lower in newly diagnosed patients than in healthy donors and to be lower still in relapsed/refractory patients. A significant rise by C4D1 was seen in CD4+ but not CD8+ TCR diversity (p=0.0027 vs p=0.16), with the rise being most apparent in complete responders (p=0.02). Trial patients achieving complete response had baseline diversity similar to newly diagnosed patients, whereas partial responders and progressors had significantly lower diversity. The study covered only a single clinical trial cohort, and the causes of the repertoire differences, possibly disease activity or prior therapy, were still not defined.

The sample's time point label, in plain terms: cycle 1 day 1 (C1D1), immediately before nivolumab initiation. Every trial patient had relapsed after autologous stem cell transplantation, and cohorts A, B and C differed in prior brentuximab vedotin exposure. The trial cohort included around 60 patients with relapsed/refractory classical Hodgkin lymphoma, and each patient had a best overall response of complete response, partial response or progressive disease. Single-agent nivolumab was administered to trial patients in the multi-cohort phase II CheckMate 205 trial. An independent review committee assessed best overall response by applying the 2007 International Working Group response criteria. Trial PBMCs were collected just before the start of nivolumab (C1D1) and during therapy at cycle 2 day 1 and cycle 4 day 1. After peripheral blood was drawn into 8 mL Vacutainer Cell Preparation Tubes, PBMCs were isolated by centrifugation and then cryopreserved.

The TCR originated in a human donor with classical Hodgkin lymphoma. The specimen comprised peripheral blood mononuclear cells (PBMCs), sampled at baseline.

This receptor carries the CDR3 CASIRGGPGTGELFF. The bases read TGTGCCAGCATCCGAGGGGGGCCGGGCACCGGGGAGCTGTTTTTT. The chain was built from TRBV28 and TRBJ2-2, with a tentative D call of TRBD1 or TRBD2, each matching 6 bases. The germline V gene specifies MDHEN as CDR1 and SYDVKM as CDR2. The cysteine opens and the phenylalanine closes a CDR3 of 15 amino acids. Here the CDR3 DNA is all that survives: 45 bases in frame from base 1. V is clipped by 7 bases and J by 4 bases, and the sequence between their germline boundaries is 16 bases long.